This entry lists 5 T cell receptor beta chains sequenced from one sample in a study of blood T cell repertoires in COVID-19. Clones were sequenced by immunoSEQ multiplex PCR, and TCRdb holds only the in-frame ones, with some missing. The profile shows more than 150,000 clones, about 89% of them singletons. Sequenced: peripheral blood. These receptor sequences come from a man in his forties or fifties with active or convalescent COVID-19.

This chain joins TRBV25-1 and TRBJ1-6; D remains ambiguous. Germline loops: CDR1 MGHDK, CDR2 SYGVNS. Trimming pared 6 bases from V and 7 bases from J, leaving 10 bases between. The CDR3 is 13 amino acids. This CDR3 is CASRSNQNSPLHF. DNA of the CDR3: TGTGCCAGCAGGTCCAACCAGAATTCACCCCTCCACTTT.

This sequence joins TRBV6-5 and TRBJ1-2; D unclear. Germline V gene lookup returns CDR1 MNHEY and CDR2 SVGAGI. Trimming left V 5 bases short and J 2 bases short, with 9 bases between. There are 13 residues in the CDR3. The CDR3 DNA is TGTGCCAGCAGTACTGAACAGAACTATGGCTACACCTTC. Its protein is CASSTEQNYGYTF.

This chain uses TRBV28 with TRBJ1-2; D gene uncertain. Trimming cost V 1 base and J 1 base, with 4 bases left between them. Germline values: CDR1 MDHEN, CDR2 SYDVKM. The CDR3 is made up of 13 amino acids. CDR3 loop: CASSLSDNYGYTF. The CDR3 nucleotides are TGTGCCAGCAGTTTATCAGATAACTATGGCTACACCTTC.

CDR3 DNA: TGTGCCTGGAGCCCAGGGACTAATGAAAAACTGTTTTTT. It yields the protein CAWSPGTNEKLFF. The chain employs TRBV30 and TRBJ1-4; possibly TRBD1 for D (5 bases). V lost 3 bases, J lost 2 bases, and 7 bases lay in between. The CDR3 spans 13 residues. Germline V gene data show CDR1 as GTSNPN and CDR2 as SVGIG (reference sequence).

V gene TRBV30 combines with J gene TRBJ1-4, with D uncertain. Germline lookup yields CDR1 GTSNPN and CDR2 SVGIG (reference sequence). V was clipped by 0 bases and J by 3 bases, with 5 bases between them. This CDR3 is built from 13 residues. Written as DNA, the CDR3 is TGTGCCTGGAGTGTAACGGCTAATGAAAAACTGTTTTTT. It yields the protein CAWSVTANEKLFF.